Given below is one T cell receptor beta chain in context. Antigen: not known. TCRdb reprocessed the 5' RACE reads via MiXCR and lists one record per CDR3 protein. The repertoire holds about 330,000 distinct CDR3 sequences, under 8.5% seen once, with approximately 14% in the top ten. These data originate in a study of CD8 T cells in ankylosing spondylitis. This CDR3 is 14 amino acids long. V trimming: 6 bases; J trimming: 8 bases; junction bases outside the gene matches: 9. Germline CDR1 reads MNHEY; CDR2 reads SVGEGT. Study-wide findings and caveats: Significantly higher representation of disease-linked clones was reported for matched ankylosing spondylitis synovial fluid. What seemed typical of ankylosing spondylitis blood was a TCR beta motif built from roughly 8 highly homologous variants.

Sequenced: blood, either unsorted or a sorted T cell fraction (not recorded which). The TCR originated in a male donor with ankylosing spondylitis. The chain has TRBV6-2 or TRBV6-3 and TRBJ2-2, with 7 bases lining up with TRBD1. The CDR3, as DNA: TGTGCCAGCAGCCCGGGACAGCACCCTGGGGAGCTGTTTTTT. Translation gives CASSPGQHPGELFF.